The TCR beta chain under discussion was sequenced for a study of T cell clones after liver transplantation. Study context: TCRbeta sequencing after a pre-transplant mixed lymphocyte reaction identified graft-donor-reactive clones, later tracked in post-transplant blood.

The CDR3 has 13 amino acids. The V gene lost 1 base and the J gene lost 0 bases, with 4 bases spanning the gap. The germline V gene encodes CDR1 SGHRS and CDR2 YFSETQ. This clone was recorded a few times. Method: immunoSEQ multiplex PCR; TCRdb's copy keeps in-frame clones and lacks some. This repertoire shows 45,000 to 60,000 clones, 70% found once; its top ten account for roughly 2.8%. The source was CD4+ T cells from blood, collected at the approximately 16-month timepoint. The chain joins TRBV5-1 to TRBJ1-1; D unclear. The TCR comes from a human patient who received a liver transplant. Some T cells may have originated in the graft donor. The CDR3 region is CASSLRVNTEAFF. The CDR3 DNA sequence: TGCGCCAGCAGCTTGAGAGTGAACACTGAAGCTTTCTTT.